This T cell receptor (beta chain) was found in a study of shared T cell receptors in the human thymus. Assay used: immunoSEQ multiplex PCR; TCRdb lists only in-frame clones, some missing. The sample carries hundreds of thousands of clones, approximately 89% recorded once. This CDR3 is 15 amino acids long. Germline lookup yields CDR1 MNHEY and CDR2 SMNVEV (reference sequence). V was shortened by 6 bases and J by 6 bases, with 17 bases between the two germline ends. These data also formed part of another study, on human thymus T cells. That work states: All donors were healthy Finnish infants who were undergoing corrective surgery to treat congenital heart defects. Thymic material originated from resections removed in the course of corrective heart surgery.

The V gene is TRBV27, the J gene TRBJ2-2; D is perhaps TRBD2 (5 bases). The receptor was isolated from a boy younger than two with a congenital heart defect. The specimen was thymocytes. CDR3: CASRGEGPTAGELFF. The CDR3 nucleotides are TGTGCCAGCAGGGGCGAGGGCCCCACGGCCGGGGAGCTGTTTTTT.